These 30 T cell receptor beta chains were all obtained from the same sample, sequenced in a study of Graves' ophthalmopathy and Graves' hyperthyroidism. RNA transcripts served as template for amplifying TCR beta CDR3 sequences. HTBI primers were employed in first-round RT-PCR, then a second-round multiplex PCR followed. TCRdb reprocessed the multiplex PCR reads with MiXCR, giving one entry per CDR3 protein. The sample contains about 740,000 distinct CDR3 sequences, 35% to 50% of which appear only once. Sequencing was performed on peripheral blood. Receptors were obtained from an adult man with Graves' ophthalmopathy.

Ten or more counts support this clonotype. V is TRBV15 and J is TRBJ1-5; D unclear. CDR3 length: 14 residues. Per germline, CDR1 LNHNV and CDR2 YYDKDF (reference sequence). Trimming shortened V by 0 bases and J by 6 bases, and 9 bases separated the two germline ends. In DNA, the CDR3 is TGTGCCACCAGCAGAGATCGGGAGTTTCAGCCCCAGCATTTT. Residues: CATSRDREFQPQHF.

In this sample, this clonotype turned up a few times. The chain recombines TRBV9 with TRBJ1-6; 7 bases line up with TRBD1. Germline CDR1 SGDLS, CDR2 YYNGEE. The trim removed 4 bases at V and 10 bases at J, leaving 14 bases unmatched. There are 16 residues in the CDR3. The CDR3 sequence: CASSQVRGQSDSPLHF. In DNA, the CDR3 is TGTGCCAGCAGCCAAGTAAGGGGACAGTCGGACTCACCCCTCCACTTT.

The chain recombines TRBV29-1 with TRBJ1-2; D is perhaps TRBD1 (5 bases). CDR3 length: 13 residues. V lost 4 bases to trimming and J lost 3 bases, with 12 bases between them. CDR1 is SQVTM and CDR2 is ANQGSEA in the germline V gene. The CDR3 region is CSVGGWGDYGYTF. Written as DNA, the CDR3 is TGCAGCGTTGGCGGCTGGGGCGACTATGGCTACACCTTC.

At least ten counts were recorded for this clonotype. V is TRBV2 and J is TRBJ2-5; D uncertain. Germline V gene sequence: CDR1 SNHLY, CDR2 FYNNEI. This CDR3 region has 11 residues. V gave up 4 bases and J gave up 5 bases, with 5 bases separating them. In DNA, the CDR3 is TGTGCCAGCAGTGTTACGGAGACCCAGTACTTC. The encoded protein is CASSVTETQYF.

There are a few counts of this clonotype. The J gene is TRBJ2-7, the V gene TRBV13; no reliable D call. This CDR3 region has 13 residues. Germline values: CDR1 PRHDT, CDR2 FYEKMQ (reference sequence). Trimming cost V 0 bases and J 5 bases, with 8 bases left between them. In DNA, the CDR3 is TGTGCCAGCAGCTTAGGGAACGGCGACGAGCAGTACTTC. This gives the protein CASSLGNGDEQYF. Looking up the rest from reference TRBV13 and TRBJ2-7 gives the full variable domain: AAGVIQSPRHLIKEKRETATLKCYPIPRHDTVYWYQQGPGQDPQFLISFYEKMQSDKGSIPDRFSAQQFSDYHSELNMSSLELGDSALYFCASSLGNGDEQYFGPGTRLTVT.

There are many counts of this clonotype. The chain is built from TRBV7-9 and TRBJ2-5; 7 nucleotides align to TRBD1. The germline CDR1 and CDR2 sequences are SEHNR and FQNEAQ (reference sequence). The V and J ends lost 6 bases and 2 bases, in that order; junction bases with no gene match: 6. This CDR3 is built from 14 residues. The CDR3 DNA is TGTGCCAGCAGTTACGGGACAGAACAAGAGACCCAGTACTTC. It specifies CASSYGTEQETQYF.

This clonotype was found many times. This chain uses TRBV7-2 with TRBJ2-5; D gene uncertain. The germline V gene encodes CDR1 SGHTA and CDR2 FQGNSA. Deletions cut 3 bases from V and 4 bases from J, with 12 bases between. The CDR3 is made up of 14 amino acids. The CDR3 DNA is TGTGCCAGCAGCTTGTCCGGAGTGAGAGAGACCCAGTACTTC. This translates into CASSLSGVRETQYF.

The rearrangement links TRBV25-1 to TRBJ1-2; a weak D match, TRBD1 (5 bases). Trimming took 5 bases from V and 8 from J, leaving 21 bases between them. This CDR3 has 15 residues. Germline V gene lookup returns CDR1 MGHDK and CDR2 SYGVNS. The CDR3 sequence is CASSYGTGRLGGYTF. The CDR3 nucleotides read TGTGCCAGCAGTTACGGGACGGGGCGCCTCGGCGGCTACACCTTC.

As regards this clonotype: A much larger clone differs from this one at a single base, so this may be a read error. This sequence joins TRBV19 and TRBJ1-2; 7 bases line up with TRBD1. The CDR3 is 15 amino acids. J was trimmed by 4 bases and V by 6 bases; bases with no gene match: 11. Germline assignment: CDR1 LNHDA and CDR2 SQIVND (reference sequence). CDR3 nucleotides: TGTGCCAGTAGGGTGACACCGGGACAGCCCTATGGCTACACCTTC. Its protein is CASRVTPGQPYGYTF.

This chain links TRBV7-9 with TRBJ1-2, with D unresolved. The V and J ends lost 5 bases and 11 bases respectively, with 18 bases between them. This CDR3 is built from 13 residues. Germline V CDR1 and CDR2: SEHNR, FQNEAQ (reference sequence). The CDR3 loop is CASSPSVIYGYTF. CDR3 nucleotides: TGTGCCAGCAGCCCTTCGGTTATTTACGGGTACACCTTC.

V is TRBV7-9 and J is TRBJ2-7, with D unresolved. V lost 5 bases and J 0 bases, leaving 11 bases between the germline ends. Germline V CDR1 and CDR2: SEHNR, FQNEAQ (reference sequence). The CDR3 has 14 amino acids. The CDR3 DNA is TGTGCCAGCAGCCCGGCGCCAGACTCCTACGAGCAGTACTTC. The encoded protein is CASSPAPDSYEQYF.

This clonotype was seen more than once but under ten times. The chain has TRBV2 and TRBJ2-2, with D hard to call. V was shortened by 5 bases and J by 1 base, with 8 bases between the two germline ends. The germline gives CDR1 SNHLY, CDR2 FYNNEI. This CDR3 is built from 14 residues. This CDR3 reads CASSFGVNTGELFF. DNA for the CDR3: TGTGCCAGCAGTTTCGGTGTGAACACCGGGGAGCTGTTTTTT.

Only a few counts were recorded for this clonotype. The genes are TRBV7-9 and TRBJ1-2; D gene uncertain. The CDR3 covers 11 residues. The V end lost 2 bases, the J end lost 6 bases, and 4 bases lay between the germline ends. Germline assignment: CDR1 SEHNR and CDR2 FQNEAQ (reference sequence). CDR3 region: CASSLNHGYTF. DNA of the CDR3: TGTGCCAGCAGCTTAAATCATGGCTACACCTTC. Drawing the rest from reference TRBV7-9 and TRBJ1-2, the complete variable domain is DTGVSQNPRHKITKRGQNVTFRCDPISEHNRLYWYRQTLGQGPEFLTYFQNEAQLEKSRLLSDRFSAERPKGSFSTLEIQRTEQGDSAMYLCASSLNHGYTFGSGTRLTVV.

This clonotype was detected only a few times. The V call is TRBV12-3 or TRBV12-4, the J call TRBJ2-7; 9 bases are shared with TRBD1. V lost 3 bases, J lost 5 bases, and 11 bases stayed unmatched. The CDR3 spans 16 residues. CDR3 region: CASSFGGGQGNNEQYF. CDR3 in DNA: TGTGCCAGCAGTTTCGGGGGTGGACAGGGGAACAACGAGCAGTACTTC.

About this clonotype itself: A read error may account for a junction end that differs from germline. The chain links TRBV7-2 to TRBJ1-1; weak D call: TRBD1 (5 bases). The CDR3 is 14 amino acids. Germline-derived CDR1 and CDR2 are SGHTA and FQGNSA. CDR3 residues: CASSVGQANAEVLF. CDR3 bases: TGTGCCAGCAGCGTAGGACAAGCGAACGCTGAAGTTTTGTTT.

Concerning this clonotype: At one end, the junction sequence differs from germline, possibly due to a read error. The rearrangement links TRBV5-5 to TRBJ2-3, with 8 bases matching TRBD1. Germline V gives CDR1 SGHKS, CDR2 YYEKEE (reference sequence). This CDR3 spans 17 amino acids. The chain's CDR3 is CASSQPSGTGLTDTQYF. In nucleotides, the CDR3 is TGCGCCAGCAGCCAACCGTCCGGGACAGGCCTCACAGATACGCAGTATTTT.

This clonotype turned up a few times. The rearrangement joins TRBV19 to TRBJ1-5; unclear D gene. The CDR3 has 13 residues. V shed 7 bases and J shed 0 bases, with 7 bases lying between them. Germline V gene sequence: CDR1 LNHDA, CDR2 SQIVND (reference sequence). CDR3 in amino acids: CASNFNSNQPQHF. The CDR3 bases are TGTGCCAGTAATTTTAATAGCAATCAGCCCCAGCATTTT.

The V call is TRBV15, the J call TRBJ1-2; 7 bases map to TRBD1. This CDR3 region has 15 residues. J lost 3 bases, V lost 10 bases, and 14 bases had no gene match. The germline gives CDR1 LNHNV, CDR2 YYDKDF (reference sequence). The CDR3, as DNA: TGTGCCAGCTCACCAGGACAGGCCCCCCACTATGGCTACACCTTC. This encodes CASSPGQAPHYGYTF.

V and J are TRBV7-9 and TRBJ1-2, with D hard to call. Trimming removed 5 bases from V and 7 bases from J, with 14 bases in between. The CDR3 is 13 amino acids. The germline V gene has CDR1 SEHNR and CDR2 FQNEAQ (reference sequence). The CDR3 DNA follows: TGTGCCAGCAGCCCTGGAGGGCTGGGTGGCTACACCTTC. Amino acid sequence: CASSPGGLGGYTF.

This clonotype came up a few times. The rearrangement joins TRBV19 to TRBJ1-2; unclear D gene. The CDR3 covers 15 residues. Germline V lookup: CDR1 LNHDA, CDR2 SQIVND (reference sequence). V gave up 3 bases and J gave up 3 bases, with 14 bases separating them. The CDR3 DNA reads as TGTGCCAGTAGTATTACTCTCGGCAGGCACTATGGCTACACCTTC. As protein: CASSITLGRHYGYTF.

This clonotype was observed a handful of times. The CDR3: CASSPTAVKETQYF. Written as DNA, the CDR3 is TGTGCCAGCAGCCCCACAGCAGTTAAAGAGACCCAGTACTTC. The V gene is TRBV3-1, the J gene TRBJ2-5, with D unclear. Germline V gene sequence: CDR1 LGHDT, CDR2 YNNKEL (reference sequence). The length of the CDR3 is 14 residues. V lost 4 bases to trimming and J lost 3 bases, with 12 bases between them.

This chain links TRBV25-1 with TRBJ1-2; possibly TRBD1 for D (5 bases). Germline values: CDR1 MGHDK, CDR2 SYGVNS. The CDR3 is 12 residues long. V lost 9 bases and J 7 bases, leaving 15 bases between the germline ends. CDR3 in DNA: TGTGCCAGTTTGGGGGGGATGAGTGGCTACACCTTC. It yields the protein CASLGGMSGYTF.

The chain uses TRBV14 and TRBJ2-7; 8 bases line up with TRBD1. The tail of the sequence fits TRBJ2-1 better, so the J call may be wrong. Germline assignment: CDR1 SGHDN and CDR2 FVKESK. The CDR3 spans 15 residues. CDR3 coding DNA: TGTGCCAGCAGCCCTCGACAGGGGAAGTATGATGAGCAGTTCTTC. Translation: CASSPRQGKYDEQFF.

This clonotype was seen many times. The chain links TRBV7-2 to TRBJ2-7; D unclear. Germline V gene lookup returns CDR1 SGHTA and CDR2 FQGNSA. With 1 base removed from V and 5 bases from J, the gap between germline ends came to 6 bases. The CDR3 contains 12 residues. The CDR3 region has the DNA TGTGCCAGCAGCTTAGATAGGGACGAGCAGTACTTC. Translated, it gives CASSLDRDEQYF.

J is TRBJ1-1 and V is TRBV24-1, with 8 positions matching TRBD1. The junction had 4 bases not matched to a gene; V was cut back by 4 bases and J by 1 base. CDR1 and CDR2 (germline): KGHDR, SFDVKD. The CDR3 totals 15 residues. In nucleotides, the CDR3 is TGTGCCACCAGTGACTGGGGACAGGAGAACACTGAAGCTTTCTTT. Amino acids: CATSDWGQENTEAFF.

At least ten counts were recorded for this clonotype. The V and J genes are TRBV14 and TRBJ1-1; D remains ambiguous. The CDR3 has 14 amino acids. Trimming pared 3 bases from V and 1 base from J, leaving 9 bases between. Germline values: CDR1 SGHDN, CDR2 FVKESK. The CDR3 region has the DNA TGTGCCAGCAGCCACGAAACCCGGAACACTGAAGCTTTCTTT. The encoded protein is CASSHETRNTEAFF.

CDR3 bases: TGTGCCAGCAGCTTAGTGCCGGGGGGGCCGTATGGCTACACCTTC. It is translated as CASSLVPGGPYGYTF. The genes are TRBV11-1 and TRBJ1-2; tentatively, D is TRBD1 (6 bases). Germline lookup yields CDR1 SGHAT and CDR2 FQDESV (reference sequence). Trimming removed 1 base from V and 5 bases from J, with 14 bases in between. CDR3 length: 15 amino acids. Complete variable domain (other parts from reference TRBV11-1 and TRBJ1-2): EAEVAQSPRYKITEKSQAVAFWCDPISGHATLYWYRQILGQGPELLVQFQDESVVDDSQLPKDRFSAERLKGVDSTLKIQPAELGDSAMYLCASSLVPGGPYGYTFGSGTRLTVV.

The chain has TRBV20-1 and TRBJ1-1; D is uncertain. V was trimmed by 3 bases and J by 11 bases, leaving 22 bases between them. This CDR3 is 14 amino acids long. CDR1 is DFQATT, CDR2 SNEGSKA, per germline (reference sequence). This CDR3 reads CSARAGNNLIWAFF. For the CDR3, the DNA is TGCAGTGCTAGGGCCGGCAATAACCTTATTTGGGCTTTCTTT.

To note about this clonotype: Compared with germline, one end of the junction differs, possibly owing to a read error. The V call is TRBV10-3, the J call TRBJ1-2; the D is unclear. Germline V gene data show CDR1 as ENHRY and CDR2 as SYGVKD. This CDR3 comprises 14 residues. CDR3 residues: CAISESGRNYGHTF. In DNA, the CDR3 is TGTGCCATCAGTGAATCGGGCAGAAACTATGGCCACACCTTC.

This clonotype was detected many times. The chain couples TRBV10-3 to TRBJ1-2; D might be TRBD1 (5 bases). CDR1 and CDR2 from the germline V gene are ENHRY and SYGVKD. The CDR3 runs 17 residues. V dropped 0 bases and J dropped 4 bases, with 18 bases sitting between them. CDR3 bases: TGTGCCATCAGTGAGTCGATGTGGAGAGGGGCGGGCTATGGCTACACCTTC. This sequence encodes CAISESMWRGAGYGYTF.